This paragraph covers one T cell receptor (beta chain) sequence. Its target is unknown. The sample comes from a study of OX40 agonist ivuxolimab in advanced cancers. Background on the study: Every 2 weeks, patients received ivuxolimab intravenously, dosed at 0.01 to 10 mg/kg.

Trimming removed 10 bases from V and 2 bases from J; junction bases left unmatched: 8. In germline, CDR1 is SEHNR, CDR2 FQNEAQ (reference sequence). This CDR3 region has 14 residues. Study conclusions and caveats: At 0.1 to 3.0 mg/kg, clonal expansion of CD4+ and CD8+ blood T cells had occurred by week 6. Antigen specificity of clonally expanded peripheral T cells was not established.

The assay was immunoSEQ multiplex PCR, and TCRdb's table has in-frame clones only and misses some. The sample records about 77,000 clones, around nine tenths being singletons. The sample was CD4+ or CD8+ T cells sorted from blood, taken in a trial of the OX40 agonist ivuxolimab. This clonotype originated in an adult with an advanced solid tumor such as melanoma, head and neck, liver or kidney cancer. This sequence joins TRBV7-9 and TRBJ2-3; 8 positions match TRBD2. The CDR3 DNA reads as TGTGCCACCTCCGGGGGGGCAACCACAGATACGCAGTATTTT. Encoded protein: CATSGGATTDTQYF.